The next 27 T cell receptor beta chains were all read from a single sample in a study of regulatory T cells in long-lasting Graves disease. Time point described: persistent/refractory GD, antithyroid drugs over 5 years with positive TRAb. RNA isolated from PBMCs was used to make the TCR library. CDR3 regions were amplified by Arm-PCR using iRepertoire HTBI primers to build TCR beta libraries. TCRdb reprocessed the multiplex PCR reads with MiXCR, giving one entry per CDR3 protein. The sample lists some 450,000 distinct CDR3 sequences, 23% seen once, with roughly 28% in the top ten. This specimen consisted of peripheral blood mononuclear cells (PBMCs), obtained when the disease was refractory, from a patient treated with antithyroid drugs. Receptor source: a female donor with Graves disease.

The V and J genes are TRBV25-1 and TRBJ1-2, with no clear D. The CDR3 length is 12 residues. Per germline, CDR1 MGHDK and CDR2 SYGVNS. Between the trimmed V and J ends, which lost 4 bases and 8 bases, there was a span of 11 bases. CDR3 loop: CASSGTLEGYTF. The CDR3 DNA reads TGTGCCAGCAGTGGGACCCTGGAGGGCTACACCTTC.

This clonotype appeared many times. The chain recombines TRBV28 with TRBJ1-2; 9 nucleotides align to TRBD1. The CDR3 is 16 amino acids. Germline assignment: CDR1 MDHEN and CDR2 SYDVKM. V shed 3 bases, J shed 0 bases, and the junction held 5 bases outside the gene matches. The CDR3 bases are TGTGCCAGCAGTTTGGGGGGACAGGGAGCTAACTATGGCTACACCTTC. It encodes CASSLGGQGANYGYTF.

This clonotype was observed a handful of times. CDR3 DNA: TGTGCCAGCAGCTTAGCGCTAGGCCTCCAGCAGCCCCAGCATTTT. The encoded protein is CASSLALGLQQPQHF. The chain joins TRBV7-2 to TRBJ1-5; unclear D gene. Trimming left V 0 bases short and J 7 bases short, with 13 bases between. The CDR3 totals 15 residues. From germline, CDR1 is SGHTA and CDR2 FQGNSA.

This clonotype was counted between two and nine times. This rearrangement joins TRBV10-3 to TRBJ1-2, with a possible D match to TRBD1 (5 bases). Trimming cost V 7 bases and J 7 bases, with 13 bases left between them. CDR3 length: 12 amino acids. Per germline, CDR1 ENHRY and CDR2 SYGVKD. CDR3 in DNA: TGTGCCATCAACGGCGGGGCTTTTGGCTACACCTTC. Amino acids: CAINGGAFGYTF.

This clonotype appeared many times. This sequence joins TRBV12-3 or TRBV12-4 and TRBJ2-5; no firm D call. CDR3 length: 15 residues. V dropped 0 bases and J dropped 2 bases, with 10 bases sitting between them. The CDR3 reads CASSLAVPQQETQYF. CDR3 coding DNA: TGTGCCAGCAGTTTAGCAGTTCCCCAACAAGAGACCCAGTACTTC.

This clonotype came up a few times. J is TRBJ1-2 and V is TRBV6-4; D possibly corresponds to TRBD1 (5 bases). With 6 bases removed from V and 3 bases from J, the gap between germline ends came to 14 bases. Germline assignment: CDR1 MRHNA and CDR2 SNTAGT. This CDR3 has 14 residues. CDR3 loop: CASSPGTADYGYTF. For the CDR3, the DNA is TGTGCCAGCAGCCCAGGGACCGCTGACTATGGCTACACCTTC.

The rearrangement links TRBV24-1 to TRBJ2-2; unclear D gene. The V end lost 3 bases, the J end lost 9 bases, and 7 bases lay between the germline ends. The germline V gene has CDR1 KGHDR and CDR2 SFDVKD. The CDR3 extends over 12 amino acids. CDR3 loop: CATSDRARELFF. CDR3 coding DNA: TGTGCCACCAGTGATAGGGCGCGGGAGCTGTTTTTT.

J is TRBJ1-2 and V is TRBV3-1, with 7 bases fitting TRBD1. Trimming removed 4 bases from V and 7 bases from J; junction bases left unmatched: 6. Per germline, CDR1 LGHDT and CDR2 YNNKEL (reference sequence). The CDR3 sequence is 13 residues long. The CDR3 sequence is CASSPGTVPGYTF. In DNA form, the CDR3 reads TGTGCCAGCAGCCCGGGGACAGTCCCTGGCTACACCTTC.

The V call is TRBV18, the J call TRBJ2-5; the D is unclear. Germline CDR1 is KGHSH and CDR2 is LQKENI. Trimming cost V 3 bases and J 1 base, with 15 bases left between them. This CDR3 has 16 amino acids. The CDR3 nucleotides read TGTGCCAGCTCACCCGGGCACCCCAAGATCCAAGAGACCCAGTACTTC. Translation gives CASSPGHPKIQETQYF.

This rearrangement joins TRBV5-1 to TRBJ1-4; D may be TRBD1 (5 bases). The CDR3 is made up of 14 amino acids. V gave up 5 bases and J gave up 2 bases, with 10 bases separating them. Germline V lookup: CDR1 SGHRS, CDR2 YFSETQ. The CDR3 protein is CASREGATNEKLFF. CDR3 bases: TGCGCCAGCAGGGAAGGGGCGACTAATGAAAAACTGTTTTTT.

This clonotype came up a few times. The rearrangement uses TRBV27 and TRBJ2-7; TRBD1 or TRBD2 may be the D gene (5 bases each). The CDR3 has 16 amino acids. Trimming took off 0 bases at V and 3 bases at J, with 15 bases between the two ends. Germline V CDR1 and CDR2: MNHEY, SMNVEV (reference sequence). The CDR3 sequence is CASSLSRGVTDYEQYF. The CDR3 bases are TGTGCCAGCAGTTTATCGAGAGGGGTGACGGACTACGAGCAGTACTTC.

This clonotype was recorded a few times. The chain recombines TRBV3-1 with TRBJ1-1; D remains unclear. Trimming pared 2 bases from V and 3 bases from J, leaving 13 bases between. The germline CDR1 and CDR2 sequences are LGHDT and YNNKEL (reference sequence). The CDR3 runs to 15 residues. The CDR3 sequence is CASSQKSRPYTEAFF. The CDR3 nucleotides are TGTGCCAGCAGCCAAAAGTCACGGCCGTACACTGAAGCTTTCTTT. The variable domain in full, completed from reference TRBV3-1 and TRBJ1-1, reads DTAVSQTPKYLVTQMGNDKSIKCEQNLGHDTMYWYKQDSKKFLKIMFSYNNKELIINETVPNRFSPKSPDKAHLNLHINSLELGDSAVYFCASSQKSRPYTEAFFGQGTRLTVV.

This clonotype was found a few times. V usage is TRBV3-1 and J usage is TRBJ1-2, with 9 bases matching TRBD1. The V segment lost 1 base and the J segment 4 bases; nucleotides outside the gene matches: 1. The CDR3 loop spans 14 amino acids. Germline values: CDR1 LGHDT, CDR2 YNNKEL (reference sequence). The CDR3 DNA reads as TGTGCCAGCAGCCAAGTGGACAGGGGCTATGGCTACACCTTC. Its protein is CASSQVDRGYGYTF.

This clonotype has only a few counts. The V call is TRBV6-5, the J call TRBJ2-2, with 8 bases that match TRBD2. This CDR3 is built from 16 residues. Unmatched junction bases numbered 8, after V lost 4 bases and J lost 4 bases. From germline, CDR1 is MNHEY and CDR2 SVGAGI. The CDR3 DNA is TGTGCCAGCAGTTCGGGACTAGTTTCGTTCACCGGGGAGCTGTTTTTT. It translates to CASSSGLVSFTGELFF.

In this sample, this clonotype turned up a few times. A much larger clone differs from this one at a single base, so this may be a read error. The V call is TRBV6-1, the J call TRBJ2-7, with D perhaps TRBD2 (5 bases). Trimming pared 3 bases from V and 8 bases from J, leaving 14 bases between. Germline V gives CDR1 MNHNS, CDR2 SASEGT. The CDR3 spans 13 residues. The CDR3 region is CASSEGADLKQYF. The CDR3 nucleotides are TGTGCCAGCAGTGAGGGAGCGGATCTAAAGCAGTACTTC.

This clonotype was recorded a few times. This chain connects TRBV29-1 to TRBJ1-2; D may be TRBD1 (5 bases). Germline V gene lookup returns CDR1 SQVTM and CDR2 ANQGSEA. Trimming took off 4 bases at V and 3 bases at J, with 9 bases between the two ends. The CDR3 is 12 residues long. CDR3 sequence reads: CSVVGGDYGYTF. In DNA form, the CDR3 reads TGCAGCGTTGTGGGAGGGGACTATGGCTACACCTTC.

This clonotype was counted at least ten times. The chain uses TRBV12-3 or TRBV12-4 and TRBJ1-5, with 8 nucleotides matching TRBD1. The length of the CDR3 is 14 residues. V lost 7 bases and J lost 2; bases outside the gene matches: 4. As DNA, the CDR3 is TGTGCCAGCAAAACAGGGGGAGGCAATCAGCCCCAGCATTTT. It codes for CASKTGGGNQPQHF.

This clonotype appeared a few times. The rearrangement uses TRBV6-1 and TRBJ2-4, with 10 bases lining up with TRBD2. Germline V gene lookup returns CDR1 MNHNS and CDR2 SASEGT. V was pared by 4 bases and J by 12 bases, with 6 bases of the junction left unmatched. The CDR3 has 13 amino acids. This CDR3 is CASSVPGLASQYF. CDR3 nucleotides: TGTGCCAGCAGTGTCCCGGGACTAGCGAGTCAGTACTTC.

This clonotype was counted ten times or more. This CDR3 reads CASSAQSSGGSTEAFF. The CDR3 region has the DNA TGCGCCAGCAGTGCGCAGAGCTCAGGGGGCTCTACTGAAGCTTTCTTT. The V call is TRBV5-1, the J call TRBJ1-1, with 8 bases that match TRBD1. V lost 5 bases, J lost 5 bases, and 14 bases stayed unmatched. This CDR3 contains 16 residues. The germline V gene encodes CDR1 SGHRS and CDR2 YFSETQ. Supplemented by reference TRBV5-1 and TRBJ1-1, the full variable domain reads KAGVTQTPRYLIKTRGQQVTLSCSPISGHRSVSWYQQTPGQGLQFLFEYFSETQRNKGNFPGRFSGRQFSNSRSEMNVSTLELGDSALYLCASSAQSSGGSTEAFFGQGTRLTVV.

This clonotype was seen ten or more times. The chain couples TRBV28 to TRBJ2-5, with 9 bases matching TRBD2. V lost 7 bases and J lost 5; bases outside the gene matches: 14. The CDR3 sequence is 16 residues long. CDR1 and CDR2 (germline): MDHEN, SYDVKM. Here the CDR3 DNA reads TGTGCCAGCATACCCTCGGGTCTAGCGGGACGGGAGACCCAGTACTTC. Amino acids: CASIPSGLAGRETQYF.

In its sample, this clonotype was seen a few times. The chain is built from TRBV7-2 and TRBJ2-7; TRBD2 agrees at 11 bases. Germline-derived CDR1 and CDR2 are SGHTA and FQGNSA. V gave up 5 bases and J gave up 0 bases; unmatched junction bases: 3. This CDR3 has 15 amino acids. CDR3 amino acids: CASSDSGRVSYEQYF. CDR3 in DNA: TGTGCCAGCAGCGATAGCGGGAGGGTCTCCTACGAGCAGTACTTC.

This clonotype was detected a few times. J is TRBJ1-1 and V is TRBV27; the match to TRBD1 covers 8 bases. The V segment lost 6 bases and the J segment 4 bases; nucleotides outside the gene matches: 13. In germline, CDR1 is MNHEY, CDR2 SMNVEV (reference sequence). This CDR3 has 16 amino acids. CDR3 in amino acids: CASSPGQGIVVTEAFF. In DNA form, the CDR3 reads TGTGCCAGCAGCCCCGGACAGGGTATCGTAGTCACTGAAGCTTTCTTT.

The V gene is TRBV4-3, the J gene TRBJ2-7; the D is unclear. The CDR3 sequence is 15 residues long. The V gene lost 1 base and the J gene lost 3 bases, with 13 bases spanning the gap. CDR1 is LGHNA, CDR2 YSLEER, per germline. CDR3 in DNA: TGCGCCAGCAGCCAAGGTCCGGGCTCAATCTACGAGCAGTACTTC. Translation: CASSQGPGSIYEQYF.

The V call is TRBV28, the J call TRBJ2-1; TRBD1 might be the D (7 bases). The CDR3 spans 16 residues. Trimming left V 2 bases short and J 4 bases short, with 15 bases between. Germline CDR1 is MDHEN and CDR2 is SYDVKM. The CDR3 nucleotides read TGTGCCAGCAGTTTACAGGGGTCAGGGGGGTACAATGAGCAGTTCTTC. It codes for CASSLQGSGGYNEQFF.

This clonotype was counted at least ten times. This sequence joins TRBV6-5 and TRBJ1-2, with 9 bases identical to TRBD1. Germline assignment: CDR1 MNHEY and CDR2 SVGAGI. CDR3 length equals 14 residues. J was trimmed by 8 bases and V by 2 bases; bases with no gene match: 6. The CDR3 protein is CASSYPDRGDGYTF. The CDR3 DNA reads as TGTGCCAGCAGTTACCCGGACAGGGGAGACGGCTACACCTTC.

This clonotype occurred a few times. V usage is TRBV5-1 and J usage is TRBJ1-1, with D perhaps matching TRBD1 (5 bases). With 3 bases removed from V and 4 bases from J, the gap between germline ends came to 16 bases. Germline V gives CDR1 SGHRS, CDR2 YFSETQ. This CDR3 is built from 15 residues. The CDR3 sequence is CASSSWGGTGTEAFF. As DNA, the CDR3 is TGCGCCAGCAGCTCATGGGGGGGAACAGGCACTGAAGCTTTCTTT.

The chain uses TRBV27 and TRBJ2-7, with a possible D match to TRBD1 (6 bases). The germline V gene has CDR1 MNHEY and CDR2 SMNVEV (reference sequence). Trimming cost V 3 bases and J 4 bases, with 16 bases left between them. The CDR3 is 15 residues long. CDR3 in DNA: TGTGCCAGCAGTTTTCAGCTGGACAGATCTTACGAGCAGTACTTC. It yields the protein CASSFQLDRSYEQYF.